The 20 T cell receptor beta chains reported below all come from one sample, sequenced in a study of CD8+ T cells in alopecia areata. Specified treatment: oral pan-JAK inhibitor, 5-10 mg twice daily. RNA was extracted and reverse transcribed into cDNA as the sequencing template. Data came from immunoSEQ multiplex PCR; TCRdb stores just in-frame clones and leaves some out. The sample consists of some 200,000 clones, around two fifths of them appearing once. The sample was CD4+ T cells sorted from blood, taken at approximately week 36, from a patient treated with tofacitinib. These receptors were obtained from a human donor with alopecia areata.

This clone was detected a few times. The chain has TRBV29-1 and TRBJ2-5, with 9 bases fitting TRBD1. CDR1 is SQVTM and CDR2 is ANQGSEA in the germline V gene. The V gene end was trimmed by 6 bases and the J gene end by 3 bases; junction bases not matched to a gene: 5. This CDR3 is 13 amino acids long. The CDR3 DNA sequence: TGCAGCGTCCTTGGACAGGGGAAAGAGACCCAGTACTTC. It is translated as CSVLGQGKETQYF.

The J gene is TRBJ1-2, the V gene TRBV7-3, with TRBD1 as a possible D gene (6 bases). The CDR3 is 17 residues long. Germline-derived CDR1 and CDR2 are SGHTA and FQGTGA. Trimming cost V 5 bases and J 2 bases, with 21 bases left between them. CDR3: CASSPSVGGGRNYGYTF. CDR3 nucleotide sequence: TGTGCCAGCAGCCCCTCAGTAGGGGGGGGAAGGAACTATGGCTACACCTTC.

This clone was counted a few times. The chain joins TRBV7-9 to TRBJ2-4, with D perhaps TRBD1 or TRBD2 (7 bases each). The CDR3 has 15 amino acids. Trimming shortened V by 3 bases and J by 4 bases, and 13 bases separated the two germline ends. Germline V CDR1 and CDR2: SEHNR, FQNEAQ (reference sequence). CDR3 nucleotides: TGTGCCAGCAGCTTCGACAGGGAGGGAAAAAACATTCAGTACTTC. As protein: CASSFDREGKNIQYF.

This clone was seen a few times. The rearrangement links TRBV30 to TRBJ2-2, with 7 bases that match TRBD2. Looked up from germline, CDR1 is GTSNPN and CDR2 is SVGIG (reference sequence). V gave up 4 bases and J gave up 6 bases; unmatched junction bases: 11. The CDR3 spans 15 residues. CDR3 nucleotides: TGTGCCTGGACCCCAGGCGGGAGTGGGGCCGGGGAGCTGTTTTTT. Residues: CAWTPGGSGAGELFF.

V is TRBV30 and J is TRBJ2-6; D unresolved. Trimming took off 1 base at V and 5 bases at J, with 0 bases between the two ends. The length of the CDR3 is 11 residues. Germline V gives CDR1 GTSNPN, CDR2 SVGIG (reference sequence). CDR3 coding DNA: TGTGCCTGGAGTGGGGCCAACGTCCTGACTTTC. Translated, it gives CAWSGANVLTF.

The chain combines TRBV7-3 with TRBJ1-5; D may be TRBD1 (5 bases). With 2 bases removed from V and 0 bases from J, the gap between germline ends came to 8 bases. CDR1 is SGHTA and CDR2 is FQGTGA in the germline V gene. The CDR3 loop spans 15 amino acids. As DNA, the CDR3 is TGTGCCAGCAGCTTAGCGGGGGGTAGCAATCAGCCCCAGCATTTT. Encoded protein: CASSLAGGSNQPQHF. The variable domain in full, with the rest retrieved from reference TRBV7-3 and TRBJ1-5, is GAGVSQTPSNKVTEKGKYVELRCDPISGHTALYWYRQSLGQGPEFLIYFQGTGAADDSGLPNDRFFAVRPEGSVSTLKIQRTERGDSAVYLCASSLAGGSNQPQHFGDGTRLSIL.

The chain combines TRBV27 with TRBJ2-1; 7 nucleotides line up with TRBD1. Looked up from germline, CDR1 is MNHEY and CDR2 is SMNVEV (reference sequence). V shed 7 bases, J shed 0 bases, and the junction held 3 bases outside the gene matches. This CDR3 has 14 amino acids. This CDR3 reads CASIPGGSYNEQFF. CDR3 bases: TGTGCCAGCATTCCAGGGGGCTCCTACAATGAGCAGTTCTTC.

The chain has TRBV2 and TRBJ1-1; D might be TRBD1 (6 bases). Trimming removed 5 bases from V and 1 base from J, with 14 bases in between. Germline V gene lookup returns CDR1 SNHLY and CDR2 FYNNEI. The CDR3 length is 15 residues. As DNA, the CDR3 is TGTGCCAGCAGTCCCCAAGGACAGCCGAACACTGAAGCTTTCTTT. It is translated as CASSPQGQPNTEAFF.

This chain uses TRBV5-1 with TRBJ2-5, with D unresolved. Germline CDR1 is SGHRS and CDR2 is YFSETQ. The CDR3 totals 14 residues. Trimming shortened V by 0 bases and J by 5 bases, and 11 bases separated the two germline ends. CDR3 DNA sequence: TGCGCCAGCAGCTTGGAGGCAGCTTATGAGACCCAGTACTTC. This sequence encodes CASSLEAAYETQYF.

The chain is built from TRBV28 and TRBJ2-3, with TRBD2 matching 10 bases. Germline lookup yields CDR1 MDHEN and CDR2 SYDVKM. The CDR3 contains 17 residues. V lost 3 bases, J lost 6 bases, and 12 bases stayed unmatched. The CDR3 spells CASSLVAGGPRWDTQYF. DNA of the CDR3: TGTGCCAGCAGTTTGGTAGCGGGAGGCCCTCGATGGGATACGCAGTATTTT.

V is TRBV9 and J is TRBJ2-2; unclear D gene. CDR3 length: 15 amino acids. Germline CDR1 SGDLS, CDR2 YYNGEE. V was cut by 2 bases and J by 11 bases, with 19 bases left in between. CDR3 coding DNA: TGTGCCAGCAGCGTTAGTACGGACCCTCGCTATGAGCTGTTTTTT. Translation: CASSVSTDPRYELFF.

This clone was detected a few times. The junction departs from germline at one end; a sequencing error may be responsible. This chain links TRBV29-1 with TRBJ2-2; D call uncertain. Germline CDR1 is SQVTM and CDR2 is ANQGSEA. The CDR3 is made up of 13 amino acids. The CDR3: CSVEGLNTGELFF. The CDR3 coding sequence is TGCAGCGTCGAAGGCCTAAACACCGGGGAGCTGTTTTTT.

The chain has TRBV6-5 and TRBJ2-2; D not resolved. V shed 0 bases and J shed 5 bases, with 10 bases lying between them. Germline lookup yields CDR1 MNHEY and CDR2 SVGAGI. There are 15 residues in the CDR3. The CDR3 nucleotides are TGTGCCAGCAGTTACTCCTCCAAAGGGACCGGGGAGCTGTTTTTT. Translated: CASSYSSKGTGELFF.

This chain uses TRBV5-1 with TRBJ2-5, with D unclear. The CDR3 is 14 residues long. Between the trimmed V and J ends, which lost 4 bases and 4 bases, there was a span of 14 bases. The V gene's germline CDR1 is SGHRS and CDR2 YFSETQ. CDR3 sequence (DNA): TGCGCCAGCAGCATAACCGCAAGGGCAGAGACCCAGTACTTC. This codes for CASSITARAETQYF.

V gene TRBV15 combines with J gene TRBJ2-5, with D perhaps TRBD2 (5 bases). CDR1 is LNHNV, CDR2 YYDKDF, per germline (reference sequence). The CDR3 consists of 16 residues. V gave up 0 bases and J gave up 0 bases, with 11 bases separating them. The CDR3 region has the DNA TGTGCCACCAGCAGAGAGAACACTAGGTACCAAGAGACCCAGTACTTC. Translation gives CATSRENTRYQETQYF.

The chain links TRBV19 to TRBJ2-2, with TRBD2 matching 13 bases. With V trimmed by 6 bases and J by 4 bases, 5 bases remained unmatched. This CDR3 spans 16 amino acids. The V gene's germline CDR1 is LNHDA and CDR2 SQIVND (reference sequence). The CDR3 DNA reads TGTGCCAGTAGCAGACTAGCGGGAGGTCTCACCGGGGAGCTGTTTTTT. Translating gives CASSRLAGGLTGELFF.

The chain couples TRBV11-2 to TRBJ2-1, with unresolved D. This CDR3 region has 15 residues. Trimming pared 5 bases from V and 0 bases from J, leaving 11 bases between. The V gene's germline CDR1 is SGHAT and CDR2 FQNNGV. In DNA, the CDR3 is TGTGCCAGCAGCCTTGATGGCTCCTCCTACAATGAGCAGTTCTTC. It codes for CASSLDGSSYNEQFF.

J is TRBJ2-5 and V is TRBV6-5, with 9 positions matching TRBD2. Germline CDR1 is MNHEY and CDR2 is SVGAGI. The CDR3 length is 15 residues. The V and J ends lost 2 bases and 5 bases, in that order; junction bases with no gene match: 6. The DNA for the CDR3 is TGTGCCAGCAGTTACGGCGGGAGGGATGCGGAGACCCAGTACTTC. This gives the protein CASSYGGRDAETQYF.

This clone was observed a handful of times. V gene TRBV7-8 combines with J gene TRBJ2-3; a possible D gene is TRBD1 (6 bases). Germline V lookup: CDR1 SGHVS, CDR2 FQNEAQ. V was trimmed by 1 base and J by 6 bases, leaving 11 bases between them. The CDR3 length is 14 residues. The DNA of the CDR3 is TGTGCCAGCAGCTTAGACAGGGTTAGGGATACGCAGTATTTT. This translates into CASSLDRVRDTQYF.

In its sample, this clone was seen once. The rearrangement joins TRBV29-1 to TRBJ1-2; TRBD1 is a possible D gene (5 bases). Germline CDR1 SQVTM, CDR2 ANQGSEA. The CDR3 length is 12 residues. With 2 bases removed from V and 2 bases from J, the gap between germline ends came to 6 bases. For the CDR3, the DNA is TGCAGCGTTGAATGGGGGAACTATGGCTACACCTTC. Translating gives CSVEWGNYGYTF.